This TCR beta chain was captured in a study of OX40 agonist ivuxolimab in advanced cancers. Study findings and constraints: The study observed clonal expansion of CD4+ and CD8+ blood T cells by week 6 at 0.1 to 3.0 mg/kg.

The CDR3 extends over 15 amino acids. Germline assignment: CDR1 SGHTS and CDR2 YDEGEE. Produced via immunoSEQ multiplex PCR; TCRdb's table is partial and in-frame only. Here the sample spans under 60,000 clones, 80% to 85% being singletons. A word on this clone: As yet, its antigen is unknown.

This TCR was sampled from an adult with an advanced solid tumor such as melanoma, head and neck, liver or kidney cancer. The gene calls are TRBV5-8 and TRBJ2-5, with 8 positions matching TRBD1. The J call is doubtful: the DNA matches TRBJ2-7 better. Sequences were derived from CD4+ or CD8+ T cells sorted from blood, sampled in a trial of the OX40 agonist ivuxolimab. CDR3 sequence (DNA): TGTGCCAGCAGCTTGTGGACAGGGATCTTTTTCGAGCAGTACTTC. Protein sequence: CASSLWTGIFFEQYF.